The T cell receptor (beta chain) under discussion was sequenced for a study of T cell responses to AZD1222 COVID-19 vaccine. The study's findings and limits: Clonal diversity may have been underestimated, and the donors were mostly white British, with more females than males.

Details on this clone: The antigen remains unidentified.

Using immunoSEQ multiplex PCR, the repertoire was profiled, and TCRdb retains in-frame clones only, with some absent. The sample lists 95,000 to 150,000 clones, roughly 85% occurring once. Trimming left V 5 bases short and J 4 bases short, with 10 bases between. The CDR3 totals 13 residues. The germline V gene encodes CDR1 SNHLY and CDR2 FYNNEI. This TCR came from an adult who received the AZD1222 COVID-19 vaccine. The rearrangement uses TRBV2 and TRBJ2-3, with D possibly matching TRBD1 (5 bases). Sequences were derived from peripheral blood, sampled 28 days after the second AZD1222 dose. The CDR3 DNA follows: TGTGCCAGCAGTCCAGGGAATTCAGATACGCAGTATTTT. It codes for CASSPGNSDTQYF.